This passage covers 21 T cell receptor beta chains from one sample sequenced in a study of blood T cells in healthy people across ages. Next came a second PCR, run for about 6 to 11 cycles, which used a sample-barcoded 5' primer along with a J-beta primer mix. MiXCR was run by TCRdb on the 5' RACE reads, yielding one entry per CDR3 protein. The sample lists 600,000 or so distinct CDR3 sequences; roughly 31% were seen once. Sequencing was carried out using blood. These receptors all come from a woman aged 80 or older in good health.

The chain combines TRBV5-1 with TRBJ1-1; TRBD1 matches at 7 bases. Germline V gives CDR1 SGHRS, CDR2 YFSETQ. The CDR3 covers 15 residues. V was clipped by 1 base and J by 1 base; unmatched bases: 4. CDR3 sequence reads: CASSLHRQGNTEAFF. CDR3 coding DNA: TGCGCCAGCAGCTTGCACCGACAGGGGAACACTGAAGCTTTCTTT.

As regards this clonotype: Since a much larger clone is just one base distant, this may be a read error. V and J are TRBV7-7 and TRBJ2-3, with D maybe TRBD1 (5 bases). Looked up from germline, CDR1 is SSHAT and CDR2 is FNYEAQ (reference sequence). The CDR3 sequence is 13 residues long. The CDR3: CASSWTKLDMQYF. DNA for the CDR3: TGTGCTAGCAGCTGGACAAAGCTGGATATGCAGTATTTT. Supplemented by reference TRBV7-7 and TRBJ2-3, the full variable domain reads GAGVSQSPRYKVTKRGQDVTLRCDPISSHATLYWYQQALGQGPEFLTYFNYEAQPDKSGLPSDRFSAERPEGSISTLTIQRTEQRDSAMYRCASSWTKLDMQYFGPGTRLTVL.

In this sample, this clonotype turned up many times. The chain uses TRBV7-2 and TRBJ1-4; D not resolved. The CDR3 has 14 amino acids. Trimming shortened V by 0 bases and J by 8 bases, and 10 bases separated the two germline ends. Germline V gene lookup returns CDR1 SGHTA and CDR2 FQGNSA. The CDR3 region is CASSLAPRSEKLFF. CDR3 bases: TGTGCCAGCAGCTTAGCGCCCAGGAGCGAAAAACTGTTTTTT.

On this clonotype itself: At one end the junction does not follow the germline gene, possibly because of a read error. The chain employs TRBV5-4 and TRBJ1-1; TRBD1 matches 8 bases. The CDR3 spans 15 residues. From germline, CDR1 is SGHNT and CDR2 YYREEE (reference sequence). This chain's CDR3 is CASSGRRGRSTGAFF. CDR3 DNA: TGTGCCAGCAGCGGACGCAGGGGGCGCTCCACTGGAGCTTTCTTT.

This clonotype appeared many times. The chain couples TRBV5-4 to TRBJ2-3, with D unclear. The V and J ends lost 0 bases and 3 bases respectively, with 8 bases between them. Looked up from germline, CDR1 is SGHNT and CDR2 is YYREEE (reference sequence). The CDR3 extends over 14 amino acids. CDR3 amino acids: CASSLGVGTDTQYF. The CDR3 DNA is TGTGCCAGCAGCTTGGGGGTAGGAACAGATACGCAGTATTTT.

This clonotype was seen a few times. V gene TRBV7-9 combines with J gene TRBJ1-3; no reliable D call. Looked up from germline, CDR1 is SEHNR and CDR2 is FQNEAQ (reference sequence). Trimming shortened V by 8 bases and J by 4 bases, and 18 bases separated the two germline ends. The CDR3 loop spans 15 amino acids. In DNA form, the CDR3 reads TGTGCCAGCGGCCGACCGGGATCTTGGGGAAACACCATATATTTT. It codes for CASGRPGSWGNTIYF. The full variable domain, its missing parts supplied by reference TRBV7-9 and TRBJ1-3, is DTGVSQNPRHKITKRGQNVTFRCDPISEHNRLYWYRQTLGQGPEFLTYFQNEAQLEKSRLLSDRFSAERPKGSFSTLEIQRTEQGDSAMYLCASGRPGSWGNTIYFGEGSWLTVV.

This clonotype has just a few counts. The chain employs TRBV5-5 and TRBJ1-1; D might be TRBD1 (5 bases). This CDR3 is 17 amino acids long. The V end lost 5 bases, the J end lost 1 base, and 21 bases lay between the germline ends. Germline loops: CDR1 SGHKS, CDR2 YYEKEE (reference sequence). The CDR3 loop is CASRGVGGSTGNTEAFF. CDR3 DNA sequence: TGTGCCAGCAGGGGGGTTGGAGGTTCTACGGGGAACACTGAAGCTTTCTTT.

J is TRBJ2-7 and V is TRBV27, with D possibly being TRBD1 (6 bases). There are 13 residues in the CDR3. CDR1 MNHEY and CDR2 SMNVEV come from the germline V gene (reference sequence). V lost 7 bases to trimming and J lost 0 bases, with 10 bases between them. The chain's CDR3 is CASMQGSSYEQYF. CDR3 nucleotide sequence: TGTGCCAGCATGCAGGGGAGCTCCTACGAGCAGTACTTC.

In nucleotides, the CDR3 is TGTGCCAGCAGCGCCCGGACTGATTTTTACAGCGGCTACACCTTC. It translates to CASSARTDFYSGYTF. V gene TRBV9 combines with J gene TRBJ1-2; D not certain. CDR1 SGDLS and CDR2 YYNGEE come from the germline V gene. The CDR3 length is 15 residues. V lost 3 bases and J lost 8, with 20 bases in between. Full variable domain (rest looked up from reference TRBV9 and TRBJ1-2): DSGVTQTPKHLITATGQRVTLRCSPRSGDLSVYWYQQSLDQGLQFLIQYYNGEERAKGNILERFSAQQFPDLHSELNLSSLELGDSALYFCASSARTDFYSGYTFGSGTRLTVV.

CDR3 DNA sequence: TGCAGTGCTAGAGATGTCGGGGCATTCACCTTTAACTATGGCTACACCTTC. Residues: CSARDVGAFTFNYGYTF. This chain connects TRBV20-1 to TRBJ1-2; D perhaps matches TRBD1 (5 bases). CDR3 length: 17 residues. The germline V and J ends were trimmed by 0 bases and 1 base, with 18 bases remaining between them. Germline lookup yields CDR1 DFQATT and CDR2 SNEGSKA (reference sequence).

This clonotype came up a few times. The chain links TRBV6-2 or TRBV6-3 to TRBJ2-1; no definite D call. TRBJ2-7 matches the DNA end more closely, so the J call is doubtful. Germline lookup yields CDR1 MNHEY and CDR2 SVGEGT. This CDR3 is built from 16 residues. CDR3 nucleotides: TGTGCCAGCAGTTTCTGGACCGATAGTTCCTACAATGAGCAGTACTTC. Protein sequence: CASSFWTDSSYNEQYF.

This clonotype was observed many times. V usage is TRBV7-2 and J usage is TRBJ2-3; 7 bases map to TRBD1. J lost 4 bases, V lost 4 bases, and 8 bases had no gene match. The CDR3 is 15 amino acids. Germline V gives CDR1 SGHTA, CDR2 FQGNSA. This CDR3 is CASSSRQGRSDTQYF. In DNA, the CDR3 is TGTGCCAGCAGCTCCAGACAGGGACGGTCAGATACGCAGTATTTT.

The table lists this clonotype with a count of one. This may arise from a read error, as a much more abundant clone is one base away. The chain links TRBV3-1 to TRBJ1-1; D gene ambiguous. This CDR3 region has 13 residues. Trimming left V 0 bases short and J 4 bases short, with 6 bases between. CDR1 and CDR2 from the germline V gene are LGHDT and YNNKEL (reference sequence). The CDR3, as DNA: TGTGCCAGCAGCCAAGATCTTACCACTGAAGCTTTCTTT. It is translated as CASSQDLTTEAFF.

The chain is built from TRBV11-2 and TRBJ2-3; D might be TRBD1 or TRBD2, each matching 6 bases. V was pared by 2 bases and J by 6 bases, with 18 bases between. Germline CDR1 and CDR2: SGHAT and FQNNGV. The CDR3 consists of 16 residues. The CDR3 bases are TGTGCCAGCAGCTTATGGGGGCGCGGTGGGGGGGATACGCAGTATTTT. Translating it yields CASSLWGRGGGDTQYF.

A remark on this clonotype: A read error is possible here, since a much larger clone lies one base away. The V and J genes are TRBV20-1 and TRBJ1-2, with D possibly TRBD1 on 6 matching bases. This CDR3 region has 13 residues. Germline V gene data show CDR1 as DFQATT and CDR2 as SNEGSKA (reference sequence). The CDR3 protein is CGAPRQGNYGYTF. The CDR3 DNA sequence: TGCGGTGCTCCCCGCCAGGGGAACTATGGCTACACCTTC.

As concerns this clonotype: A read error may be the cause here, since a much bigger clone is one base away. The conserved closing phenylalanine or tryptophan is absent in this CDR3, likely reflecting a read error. DNA for the CDR3: TGTGCCAGCAGTGAAGGGGCTAGCAGGCGAGCTGGGGCCAACGTCCTGACTGTC. Encoded protein: CASSEGASRRAGANVLTV. The genes are TRBV6-1 and TRBJ2-6, with D possibly matching TRBD2 (5 bases). Trimming removed 1 base at V and 2 bases at J, with 15 bases between. Germline V gene lookup returns CDR1 MNHNS and CDR2 SASEGT. This CDR3 is built from 18 residues.

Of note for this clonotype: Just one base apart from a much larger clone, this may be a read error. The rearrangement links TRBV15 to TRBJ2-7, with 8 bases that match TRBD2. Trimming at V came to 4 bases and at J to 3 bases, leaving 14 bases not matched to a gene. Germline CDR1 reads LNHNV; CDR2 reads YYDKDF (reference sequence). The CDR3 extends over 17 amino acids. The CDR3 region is CATSTEGRAGDSYEQYF. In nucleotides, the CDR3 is TGTGCCACCAGCACAGAGGGACGAGCGGGGGATAGCTACGAGCAGTACTTC. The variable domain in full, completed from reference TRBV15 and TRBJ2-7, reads DAMVIQNPRYQVTQFGKPVTLSCSQTLNHNVMYWYQQKSSQAPKLLFHYYDKDFNNEADTPDNFQSRRPNTSFCFLDIRSPGLGDTAMYLCATSTEGRAGDSYEQYFGPGTRLTVT.

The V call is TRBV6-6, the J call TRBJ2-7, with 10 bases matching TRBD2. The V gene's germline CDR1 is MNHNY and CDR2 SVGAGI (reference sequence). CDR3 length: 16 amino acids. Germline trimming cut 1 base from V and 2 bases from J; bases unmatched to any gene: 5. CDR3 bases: TGTGCCAGCAGTTACTTTAGGACTAGCGGTACCTACGAGCAGTACTTC. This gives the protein CASSYFRTSGTYEQYF.

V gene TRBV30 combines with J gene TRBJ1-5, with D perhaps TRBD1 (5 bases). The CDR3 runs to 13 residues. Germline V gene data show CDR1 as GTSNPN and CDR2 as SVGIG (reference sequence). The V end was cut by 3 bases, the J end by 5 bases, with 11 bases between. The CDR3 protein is CAWSQGDHQPQHF. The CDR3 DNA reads TGTGCCTGGAGCCAAGGGGATCATCAGCCCCAGCATTTT.

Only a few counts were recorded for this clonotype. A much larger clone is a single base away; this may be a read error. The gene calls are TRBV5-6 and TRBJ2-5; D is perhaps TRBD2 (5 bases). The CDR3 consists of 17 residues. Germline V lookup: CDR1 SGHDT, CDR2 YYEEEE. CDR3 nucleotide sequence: TGTGCCAGCAGCTTGGGATTCATGAGGGCCCCGCAAGAGGCCCAGTACTTC. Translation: CASSLGFMRAPQEAQYF.

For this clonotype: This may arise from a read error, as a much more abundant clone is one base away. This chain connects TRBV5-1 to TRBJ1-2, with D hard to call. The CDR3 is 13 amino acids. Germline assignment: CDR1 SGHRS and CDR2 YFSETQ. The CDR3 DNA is TGCGCCAGCAGCTTGGACCAGCCCTATGGCCACACCTTC. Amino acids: CASSLDQPYGHTF.